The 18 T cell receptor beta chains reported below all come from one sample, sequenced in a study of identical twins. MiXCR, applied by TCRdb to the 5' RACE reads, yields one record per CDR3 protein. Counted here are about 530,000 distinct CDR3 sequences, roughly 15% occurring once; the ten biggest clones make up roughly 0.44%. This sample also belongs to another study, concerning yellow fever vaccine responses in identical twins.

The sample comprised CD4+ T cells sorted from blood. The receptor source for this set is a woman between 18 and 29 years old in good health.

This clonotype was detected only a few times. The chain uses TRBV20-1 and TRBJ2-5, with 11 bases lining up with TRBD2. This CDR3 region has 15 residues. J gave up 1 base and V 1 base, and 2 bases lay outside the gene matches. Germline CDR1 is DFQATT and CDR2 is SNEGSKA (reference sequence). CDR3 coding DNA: TGCAGTGCTAGAGGGACTAGCGGGCGCCAAGAGACCCAGTACTTC. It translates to CSARGTSGRQETQYF.

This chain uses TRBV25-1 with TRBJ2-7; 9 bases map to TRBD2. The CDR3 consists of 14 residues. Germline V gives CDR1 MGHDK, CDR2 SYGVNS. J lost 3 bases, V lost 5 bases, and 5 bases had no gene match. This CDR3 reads CASSRGRENYEQYF. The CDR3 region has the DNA TGTGCCAGCAGTCGCGGGAGGGAGAACTACGAGCAGTACTTC.

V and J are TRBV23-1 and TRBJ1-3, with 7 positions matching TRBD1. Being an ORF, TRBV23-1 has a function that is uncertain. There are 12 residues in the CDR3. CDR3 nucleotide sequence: TGCAGCGTAGGGGACAGTGGAAACACCATATATTTT. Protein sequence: CSVGDSGNTIYF.

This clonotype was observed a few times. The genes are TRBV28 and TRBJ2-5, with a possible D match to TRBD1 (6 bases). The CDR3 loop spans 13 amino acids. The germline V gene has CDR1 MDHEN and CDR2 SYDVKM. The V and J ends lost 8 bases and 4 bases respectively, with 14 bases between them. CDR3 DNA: TGTGCCAGCGATCAACAGGGTAGAGAGACCCAGTACTTC. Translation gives CASDQQGRETQYF.

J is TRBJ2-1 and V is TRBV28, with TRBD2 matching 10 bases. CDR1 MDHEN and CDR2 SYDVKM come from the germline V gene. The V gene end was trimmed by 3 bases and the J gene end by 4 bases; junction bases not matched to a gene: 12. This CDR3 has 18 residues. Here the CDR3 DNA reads TGTGCCAGCAGTTTGGCCGGGCTAGCGGGAGAGGGGTACAATGAGCAGTTCTTC. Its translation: CASSLAGLAGEGYNEQFF.

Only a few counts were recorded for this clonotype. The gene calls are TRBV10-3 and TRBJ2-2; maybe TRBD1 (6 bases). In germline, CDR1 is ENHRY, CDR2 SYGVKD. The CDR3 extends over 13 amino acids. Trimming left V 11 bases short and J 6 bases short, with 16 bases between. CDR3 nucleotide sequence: TGTGCCTCAACAGGGTATAACCCCGGGGAGCTGTTTTTT. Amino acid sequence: CASTGYNPGELFF.

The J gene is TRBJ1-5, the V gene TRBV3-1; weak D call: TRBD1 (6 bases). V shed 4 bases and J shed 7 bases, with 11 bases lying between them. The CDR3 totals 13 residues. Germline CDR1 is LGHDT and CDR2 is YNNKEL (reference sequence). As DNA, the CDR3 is TGTGCCAGCAGCCGGGGGCCTGGACAGCCCCAGCATTTT. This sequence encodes CASSRGPGQPQHF.

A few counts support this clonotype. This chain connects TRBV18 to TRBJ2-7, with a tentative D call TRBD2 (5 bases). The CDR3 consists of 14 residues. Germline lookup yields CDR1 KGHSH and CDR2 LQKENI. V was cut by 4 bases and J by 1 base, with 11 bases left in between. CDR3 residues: CASSQSRGSYEQYV. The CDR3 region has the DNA TGTGCCAGCTCACAATCGCGAGGGTCCTACGAGCAGTACGTC.

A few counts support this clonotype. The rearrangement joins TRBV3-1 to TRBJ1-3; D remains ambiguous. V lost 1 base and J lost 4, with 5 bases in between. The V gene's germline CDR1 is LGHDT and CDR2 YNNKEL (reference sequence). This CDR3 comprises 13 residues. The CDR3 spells CASSQAAGNTIYF. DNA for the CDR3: TGTGCCAGCAGCCAAGCGGCCGGAAACACCATATATTTT.

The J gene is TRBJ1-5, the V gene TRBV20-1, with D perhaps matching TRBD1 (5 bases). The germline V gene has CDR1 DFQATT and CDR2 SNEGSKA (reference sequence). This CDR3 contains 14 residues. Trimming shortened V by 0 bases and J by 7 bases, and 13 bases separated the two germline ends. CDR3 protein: CSARDPRERQPQHF. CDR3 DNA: TGCAGTGCTAGAGATCCCAGGGAGAGGCAGCCCCAGCATTTT.

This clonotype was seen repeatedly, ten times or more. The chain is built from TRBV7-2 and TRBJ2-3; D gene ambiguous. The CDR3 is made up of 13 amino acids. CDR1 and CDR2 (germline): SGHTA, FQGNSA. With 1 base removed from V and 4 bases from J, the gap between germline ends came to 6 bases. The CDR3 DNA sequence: TGTGCCAGCAGCTTAGAGCGTCCAGATACGCAGTATTTT. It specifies CASSLERPDTQYF. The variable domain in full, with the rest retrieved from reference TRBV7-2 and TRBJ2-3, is GAGVSQSPSNKVTEKGKDVELRCDPISGHTALYWYRQSLGQGLEFLIYFQGNSAPDKSGLPSDRFSAERTGGSVSTLTIQRTQQEDSAVYLCASSLERPDTQYFGPGTRLTVL.

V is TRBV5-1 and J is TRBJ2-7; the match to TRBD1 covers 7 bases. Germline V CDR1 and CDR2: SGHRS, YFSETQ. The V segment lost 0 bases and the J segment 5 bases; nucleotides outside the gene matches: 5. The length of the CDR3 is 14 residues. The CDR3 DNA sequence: TGCGCCAGCAGCTTGGGAAGAGGGGGCAACGAGCAGTACTTC. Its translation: CASSLGRGGNEQYF.

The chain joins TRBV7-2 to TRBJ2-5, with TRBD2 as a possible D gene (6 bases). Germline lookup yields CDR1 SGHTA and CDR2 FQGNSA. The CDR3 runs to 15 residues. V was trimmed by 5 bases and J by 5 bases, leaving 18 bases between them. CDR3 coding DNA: TGTGCCAGCAGCCGGGACTCGAATCAAGTGGAGACCCAGTACTTC. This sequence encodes CASSRDSNQVETQYF.

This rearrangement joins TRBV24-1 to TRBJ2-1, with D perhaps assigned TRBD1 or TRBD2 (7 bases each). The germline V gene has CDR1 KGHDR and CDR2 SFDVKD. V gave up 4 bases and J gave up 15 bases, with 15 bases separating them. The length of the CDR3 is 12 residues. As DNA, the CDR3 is TGTGCCACCAGTGACCAGACAGGGACTACGTTCTTC. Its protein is CATSDQTGTTFF.

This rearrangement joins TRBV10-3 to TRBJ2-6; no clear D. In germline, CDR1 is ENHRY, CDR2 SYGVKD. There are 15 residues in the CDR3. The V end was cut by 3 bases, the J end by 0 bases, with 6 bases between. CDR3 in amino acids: CAISDPLSGANVLTF. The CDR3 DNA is TGTGCCATCAGTGATCCTCTCTCTGGGGCCAACGTCCTGACTTTC.

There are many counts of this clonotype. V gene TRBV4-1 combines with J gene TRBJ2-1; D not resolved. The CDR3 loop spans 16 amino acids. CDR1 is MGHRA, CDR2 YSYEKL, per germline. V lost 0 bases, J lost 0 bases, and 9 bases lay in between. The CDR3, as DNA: TGCGCCAGCAGCCAAGAATGGGGAAGCTCCTACAATGAGCAGTTCTTC. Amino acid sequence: CASSQEWGSSYNEQFF.

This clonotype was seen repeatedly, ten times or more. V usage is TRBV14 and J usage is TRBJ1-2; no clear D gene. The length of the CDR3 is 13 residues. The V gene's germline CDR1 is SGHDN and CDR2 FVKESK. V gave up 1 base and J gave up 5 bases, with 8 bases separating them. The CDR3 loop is CASSQGWTYGYTF. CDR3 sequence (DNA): TGTGCCAGCAGCCAAGGGTGGACGTATGGCTACACCTTC.

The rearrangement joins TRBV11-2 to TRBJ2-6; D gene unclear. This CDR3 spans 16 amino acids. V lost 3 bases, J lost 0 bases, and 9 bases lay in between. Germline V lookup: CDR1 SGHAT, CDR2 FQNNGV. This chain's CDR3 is CASSFIVGSGANVLTF. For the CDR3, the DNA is TGTGCCAGCAGCTTTATCGTTGGCTCTGGGGCCAACGTCCTGACTTTC.